Detailed here is one T cell receptor beta chain. A clone one base away is much larger, so this may be a read error. This same CDR3 is encoded by further DNA sequences in the sample. The data stem from a study of shared clonotypes between healthy human individuals. Sequenced by immunoSEQ multiplex PCR; TCRdb stores in-frame clones only, minus some. The sample yields 950,000 to 1,100,000 clones, about 80% seen once. The length of the CDR3 is 13 residues. In germline, CDR1 is SGHDN, CDR2 FVKESK. Between the trimmed V and J ends, which lost 1 base and 0 bases, there was a span of 3 bases. This sequence was found in a man aged 18-30 years in good health. Some clones in this sample may be carry-over from other donors' samples. Input material: memory CD4+ T cells from PBMCs. Noted subset: CD45RA-negative fraction. V usage is TRBV14 and J usage is TRBJ1-1; no clear D. The CDR3 region has the DNA TGTGCCAGCAGCCAAGGCATGAACACTGAAGCTTTCTTT. It codes for CASSQGMNTEAFF.